This is a list of T cell receptor beta chains from one sample in a study of technical replicates of blood from several donors. Method: immunoSEQ multiplex PCR; TCRdb's copy keeps in-frame clones and lacks some. The table has some 63,000 clones, approximately 87% seen once; the top ten hold 5.2%. The sample was PBMCs. These receptor sequences come from a human donor in good health. Some clones in this sample may be carry-over from other donors' samples. CDR3s leave out the opening cysteine and the closing phenylalanine or tryptophan. Size tells how often a clone was seen (once, few, many) or the class of an expanded clone, and some rows leave it out.

J	length	size	V	CDR3
TRBJ1-2	11	NA	TRBV7-9	ASGSTEVGGYT
TRBJ1-4	13	NA	TRBV5-1	ASSLVPQKNEKLF
TRBJ2-2	10	NA	TRBV7-3	ASSLQGGELF
TRBJ1-2	13	NA	TRBV4-3	ASSQGTGGQVGYT
TRBJ2-2	12	NA	TRBV7-8	ASSSLALTGELF
TRBJ2-7	13	NA	TRBV5-1	ASNPLAGGLNEQY
TRBJ1-1	10	NA	TRBV29-1	SAGRGNTEAF
TRBJ1-1	13	NA	TRBV4-2	ASSQARTAYTEAF
TRBJ2-7	12	few	TRBV6-1	ASSNQQGPHEQY
TRBJ2-5	12	once	TRBV7-2	ASSRQGARETQY
TRBJ2-1	14	NA	TRBV7-2	ASSFVATSDYNEQF
TRBJ1-1	14	NA	TRBV4-3	ASSQDWRQAPPWAF
TRBJ1-6	11	NA	TRBV27	ASRGLYNSPLH
TRBJ1-5	15	NA	TRBV4-3	ASSHLPLGGGGQPQH
TRBJ2-7	12	NA	TRBV29-1	SVNGREGPHEQY
TRBJ1-5	11	NA	TRBV7-2	ASSSARAQPQH
TRBJ2-1	13	NA	TRBV25-1	ASNLAGGRVEEQF
TRBJ2-3	12	NA	TRBV5-1	ASSLGQGRDTQY
TRBJ2-7	10	NA	TRBV30	AASRGSYEQY
TRBJ1-1	11	NA	TRBV11-2	ASSASRGPEAF
TRBJ1-1	10	NA	TRBV5-4	ASSFGTVQAF
TRBJ2-1	10	NA	TRBV7-6	ASLGTDNEQF
TRBJ2-1	14	NA	TRBV5-6	ASSPVTGSSYNEQF
TRBJ1-2	9	once	TRBV30	AWGDLYGYT
TRBJ2-5	14	NA	TRBV7-2	ASSLGAGRYQETQY
TRBJ2-1	14	NA	TRBV4-1	ASSEGGSGSYNEQF
TRBJ1-2	12	NA	TRBV5-1	ASSFGGANYGYT
TRBJ2-2	12	NA	TRBV9	ASSVGLTDGELF
TRBJ2-1	11	NA	TRBV29-1	SAGTGGYNEQF
TRBJ1-4	16	NA	TRBV15	ATSRDWTGGFGGEKLF
TRBJ1-5	14	NA	TRBV2	ASRDPQGYSNQPQH
TRBJ2-7	11	NA	TRBV5-1	ASSSTGAGEQY
TRBJ1-4	13	NA	TRBV7-9	ASSLVVGQGEKLF
TRBJ1-2	11	NA	TRBV7-2	ASSPQGNYGYT
TRBJ2-7	13	NA	TRBV5-6	ASSLGRLGSYEQY
TRBJ1-2	16	once	TRBV5-6	ASSPPGQGSRSNYGYT